Below, 18 T cell receptor beta chains from the same sample are listed, as sequenced in a study of neurological immune-mediated disorders. TCRdb analysed the 5' RACE reads with MiXCR anew, one entry per CDR3 protein. The data hold tens of thousands of distinct CDR3 sequences, with around 3.6% observed a single time. Sequences were obtained from PBMCs. All receptors derive from a man aged 25-45 years with multiple sclerosis.

There are many counts of this clonotype. The genes are TRBV5-1 and TRBJ2-1; possible D gene TRBD1, 5 bases. CDR1 is SGHRS and CDR2 is YFSETQ in the germline V gene. V lost 1 base, J lost 7 bases, and 9 bases lay in between. This CDR3 is 13 amino acids long. The CDR3 region is CASSLQGPNEQFF. CDR3 DNA sequence: TGCGCCAGCAGCTTGCAGGGTCCGAATGAGCAGTTCTTC.

This clonotype was observed at least ten times. This chain uses TRBV12-3 or TRBV12-4 with TRBJ1-1, with D perhaps TRBD1 (6 bases). The length of the CDR3 is 14 residues. V lost 5 bases to trimming and J lost 4 bases, with 14 bases between them. The CDR3 region is CASSQQGVVTEAFF. The CDR3 region has the DNA TGTGCCAGCAGTCAACAGGGTGTGGTCACTGAAGCTTTCTTT.

This clonotype was seen a single time. This sequence may be a read error, since a much larger clone differs from it by one base. V gene TRBV11-2 combines with J gene TRBJ1-1; D is perhaps TRBD1 (5 bases). Germline lookup yields CDR1 SGHAT and CDR2 FQNNGV. The CDR3 covers 14 residues. The CDR3 region is CASTRRQGDTETFF. The CDR3 nucleotides are TGTGCCAGCACTCGCCGTCAGGGCGACACTGAAACTTTCTTT.

This clonotype was counted at least ten times. The chain has TRBV10-2 and TRBJ2-2; no reliable D call. CDR3 length: 14 amino acids. Trimming took 3 bases from V and 2 from J, leaving 7 bases between them. Germline V lookup: CDR1 WSHSY, CDR2 SAAADI. The CDR3 loop reads CASSEETNTGELFF. The CDR3 DNA reads as TGCGCCAGCAGTGAAGAGACCAACACCGGGGAGCTGTTTTTT.

This clonotype was recorded at least ten times. CDR3 nucleotides: TGCGCCAGCACTCGGACAGGGGGGGAGAACACTGAAGCTTTCTTT. Its protein product is CASTRTGGENTEAFF. The chain couples TRBV5-1 to TRBJ1-1; 10 nucleotides match TRBD1. V gave up 6 bases and J gave up 1 base; unmatched junction bases: 6. Germline values: CDR1 SGHRS, CDR2 YFSETQ. There are 15 residues in the CDR3.

This clonotype was seen repeatedly, ten times or more. The gene calls are TRBV4-1 and TRBJ2-2; 9 positions match TRBD2. The J segment lost 1 base and the V segment lost 4 bases, leaving 7 bases of the junction unmatched. The CDR3 has 17 amino acids. The germline gives CDR1 MGHRA, CDR2 YSYEKL. The CDR3 sequence: CASSPVQRGVNTGELFF. The DNA for the CDR3 is TGCGCCAGCAGCCCCGTACAGCGGGGGGTGAACACCGGGGAGCTGTTTTTT.

This clonotype was recorded many times. A junction boundary mismatches the germline segment, possibly from a read error. The chain joins TRBV30 to TRBJ2-4, with 7 positions matching TRBD1. From germline, CDR1 is GTSNPN and CDR2 SVGIG (reference sequence). This CDR3 contains 12 residues. The DNA for the CDR3 is TGTGCCTGGAGCGCTCAGGGGGAAAGGTTTAACTTC. It codes for CAWSAQGERFNF.

This clonotype was seen at least ten times. The chain joins TRBV14 to TRBJ2-7; D may be TRBD1 (6 bases). CDR3 size: 16 residues. In germline, CDR1 is SGHDN, CDR2 FVKESK. The ends were cut back, 1 base at V and 6 bases at J, with 19 bases in the middle. The CDR3 sequence: CASSQAVTGSKFEQYF. For the CDR3, the DNA is TGTGCCAGCAGCCAAGCGGTTACAGGGTCGAAGTTCGAGCAGTACTTC.

This clonotype was detected many times. CDR3 region: CSARGLAEETQYF. CDR3 DNA: TGCAGTGCTAGAGGGCTAGCAGAAGAGACCCAGTACTTC. The gene calls are TRBV20-1 and TRBJ2-5, with a tentative D call TRBD2 (5 bases). This CDR3 has 13 residues. Deletions cut 1 base from V and 3 bases from J, with 9 bases between. Germline V CDR1 and CDR2: DFQATT, SNEGSKA (reference sequence).

This clonotype was recorded at least ten times. This chain links TRBV5-1 with TRBJ2-1; 7 positions agree with TRBD1. Germline V gives CDR1 SGHRS, CDR2 YFSETQ. The CDR3 spans 13 residues. With 5 bases clipped from V and 6 bases from J, the junction kept 5 bases outside the gene matches. The DNA for the CDR3 is TGCGCCAGCAGTTCTACAGGGGTCAATGAGCAGTTCTTC. Translated: CASSSTGVNEQFF.

This clonotype has a count of ten or more. The chain is built from TRBV5-1 and TRBJ1-1; D unclear. V was clipped by 0 bases and J by 3 bases, with 6 bases between them. This CDR3 contains 13 residues. The V gene's germline CDR1 is SGHRS and CDR2 YFSETQ. The chain's CDR3 is CASSLGVDTEAFF. The CDR3 coding sequence is TGCGCCAGCAGCTTGGGGGTCGACACTGAAGCTTTCTTT. The full variable domain, with the rest looked up from reference TRBV5-1 and TRBJ1-1, is KAGVTQTPRYLIKTRGQQVTLSCSPISGHRSVSWYQQTPGQGLQFLFEYFSETQRNKGNFPGRFSGRQFSNSRSEMNVSTLELGDSALYLCASSLGVDTEAFFGQGTRLTVV.

Ten or more counts support this clonotype. The V and J genes are TRBV7-2 and TRBJ2-2; D is possibly TRBD1 (6 bases). Germline V gene data show CDR1 as SGHTA and CDR2 as FQGNSA. The CDR3 contains 13 residues. The V end was cut by 3 bases, the J end by 6 bases, with 8 bases between. This CDR3 reads CASSFKGAGELFF. In nucleotides, the CDR3 is TGTGCCAGCAGCTTTAAGGGGGCCGGGGAGCTGTTTTTT.

In its sample, this clonotype was seen many times. The V call is TRBV29-1, the J call TRBJ1-1; 7 bases match TRBD1. V gave up 1 base and J gave up 1 base; unmatched junction bases: 9. Germline-derived CDR1 and CDR2 are SQVTM and ANQGSEA. The CDR3 extends over 16 amino acids. The CDR3 DNA reads as TGCAGCGTTGAAGTTAACAGGGGCGTAGCGAACACTGAAGCTTTCTTT. It is translated as CSVEVNRGVANTEAFF.

This clonotype was detected ten times or more. The V gene is TRBV20-1, the J gene TRBJ1-1; 8 bases are shared with TRBD1. V dropped 3 bases and J dropped 0; count of bases not matched to a gene: 3. The CDR3 spans 14 residues. Germline V gene sequence: CDR1 DFQATT, CDR2 SNEGSKA (reference sequence). CDR3 in amino acids: CSARGTGVNTEAFF. CDR3 nucleotide sequence: TGCAGTGCTAGGGGGACAGGTGTGAACACTGAAGCTTTCTTT.

This clonotype came up many times. The chain carries TRBV29-1 and TRBJ2-7; TRBD2 matches 7 bases. V was clipped by 7 bases and J by 4 bases; unmatched bases: 7. In germline, CDR1 is SQVTM, CDR2 ANQGSEA. This CDR3 contains 12 residues. The CDR3 nucleotides read TGCAGCGCAGCGGGGAATTTATACGAGCAGTACTTC. Translated, it gives CSAAGNLYEQYF.

The V call is TRBV20-1, the J call TRBJ2-3; D may match TRBD1 or TRBD2 (5 bases each). With 2 bases removed from V and 2 bases from J, the gap between germline ends came to 11 bases. In germline, CDR1 is DFQATT, CDR2 SNEGSKA (reference sequence). CDR3 length: 14 amino acids. CDR3 protein: CSARRGVLTDTQYF. The CDR3 DNA sequence: TGCAGTGCTAGAAGAGGGGTACTCACAGATACGCAGTATTTT.

This clonotype was recorded at least ten times. An end of the junction does not agree with germline; a read error may underlie this. V usage is TRBV12-3 or TRBV12-4 and J usage is TRBJ1-1; D unclear. The length of the CDR3 is 12 residues. CDR3 residues: CATSRRGTEAFF. The CDR3 region has the DNA TGTGCCACCAGTCGACGTGGCACTGAAGCTTTCTTT.

The table lists this clonotype with many counts. This chain's CDR3 is CSVGQMMNTEAFF. The CDR3 bases are TGCAGCGTCGGACAGATGATGAACACTGAAGCTTTCTTT. The V gene is TRBV29-1, the J gene TRBJ1-1; perhaps TRBD1 as D (6 bases). Per germline, CDR1 SQVTM and CDR2 ANQGSEA. Trimming removed 6 bases at V and 0 bases at J, with 11 bases between. This CDR3 has 13 amino acids.